The clone carrying this T cell receptor beta chain was detected many times. These data are taken from a study of blood T cells in healthy people across ages. Next came a second PCR, run for about 7 to 12 cycles, which used a sample-barcoded 5' primer along with a J-beta primer mix. TCRdb re-derived calls from the 5' RACE reads in MiXCR, one entry per CDR3 protein. The sample yields approximately 700,000 distinct CDR3 sequences, about 34% seen once. The clonotype was recovered from a woman of 80 years or more in good health. Material for sequencing was blood.

CDR3 sequence reads: CASSASVLPYNEQFF. CDR3 bases: TGTGCCAGTAGTGCGTCAGTCCTCCCCTACAATGAGCAGTTCTTC. The chain has TRBV19 and TRBJ2-1, with no clear D. V was clipped by 5 bases and J by 2 bases, with 13 bases between them. Per the germline V gene, CDR1 is LNHDA and CDR2 is SQIVND (reference sequence). This CDR3 is built from 15 residues.